These 27 T cell receptor beta chains were all obtained from the same sample, sequenced in a study of breast tumors, draining lymph nodes, adjacent tissues. Via MiXCR, TCRdb re-called the multiplex PCR reads, giving one row per CDR3 protein. The sample includes 45,000 or so distinct CDR3 sequences, under 30% of them seen just once. What was sequenced was breast tumor tissue. Receptors were obtained from a female donor with breast cancer. Some clones in this sample may be carry-over from other donors' samples.

The chain links TRBV7-8 to TRBJ2-4; 12 bases agree with TRBD2. The CDR3 runs to 16 residues. Germline CDR1 is SGHVS and CDR2 is FQNEAQ. The V segment lost 4 bases and the J segment 5 bases; nucleotides outside the gene matches: 6. The CDR3 loop reads CASSSSGRASQNIQYF. The DNA of the CDR3 is TGTGCCAGCAGCTCTAGCGGGAGGGCCTCCCAAAACATTCAGTACTTC.

This clonotype was seen ten or more times. As DNA, the CDR3 is TGCGCCAGCAGCTTGCCCAGCGGAACCTACGAGCAGTACTTC. Its protein product is CASSLPSGTYEQYF. The chain carries TRBV5-1 and TRBJ2-7; D is possibly TRBD2 (5 bases). Germline V gene data show CDR1 as SGHRS and CDR2 as YFSETQ. The ends were cut back, 1 base at V and 2 bases at J, with 10 bases in the middle. The CDR3 totals 14 residues.

This clonotype has at least ten counts. The gene calls are TRBV6-6 and TRBJ1-4; 9 bases align to TRBD1. The CDR3 consists of 13 residues. The V segment lost 7 bases and the J segment 6 bases; nucleotides outside the gene matches: 3. Germline V gene lookup returns CDR1 MNHNY and CDR2 SVGAGI (reference sequence). CDR3 sequence: CASIDRGDEKLFF. The CDR3 DNA reads TGTGCCAGCATAGACAGGGGGGATGAAAAACTGTTTTTT.

This clonotype was detected ten times or more. This rearrangement joins TRBV2 to TRBJ2-7; D unresolved. Per germline, CDR1 SNHLY and CDR2 FYNNEI. Trimming removed 4 bases from V and 6 bases from J, with 13 bases in between. The CDR3 consists of 13 residues. CDR3 bases: TGTGCCAGCAGTGTAAAGTTCCAGCTCGAGCAGTACTTC. It codes for CASSVKFQLEQYF.

Relative to its sample, this clonotype is medium-sized. V gene TRBV18 combines with J gene TRBJ1-3, with D uncertain. The CDR3 has 15 amino acids. Germline assignment: CDR1 KGHSH and CDR2 LQKENI. V lost 0 bases and J lost 4, with 10 bases in between. CDR3 protein: CASSPPAGRGNTIYF. The CDR3 DNA is TGTGCCAGCTCACCACCCGCAGGAAGGGGAAACACCATATATTTT. The whole variable domain, remainder taken from reference TRBV18 and TRBJ1-3, is NAGVMQNPRHLVRRRGQEARLRCSPMKGHSHVYWYRQLPEEGLKFMVYLQKENIIDESGMPKERFSAEFPKEGPSILRIQQVVRGDSAAYFCASSPPAGRGNTIYFGEGSWLTVV.

This clonotype was detected many times. The chain links TRBV2 to TRBJ2-7, with D perhaps matching TRBD1 or TRBD2 (7 bases each). The length of the CDR3 is 13 residues. V lost 10 bases, J lost 2 bases, and 15 bases lay in between. Germline loops: CDR1 SNHLY, CDR2 FYNNEI. DNA of the CDR3: TGTGCCATCCAGGGGGGGGATACCTACGAGCAGTACTTC. As protein: CAIQGGDTYEQYF.

This chain joins TRBV5-1 and TRBJ2-5; D call uncertain. CDR1 is SGHRS and CDR2 is YFSETQ in the germline V gene. Trimming pared 1 base from V and 5 bases from J, leaving 12 bases between. This CDR3 region has 14 residues. CDR3 nucleotides: TGCGCCAGCAGCTTGATGGAGCGCCGGGAGACCCAGTACTTC. Protein: CASSLMERRETQYF. The full variable domain, completed using reference TRBV5-1 and TRBJ2-5, is KAGVTQTPRYLIKTRGQQVTLSCSPISGHRSVSWYQQTPGQGLQFLFEYFSETQRNKGNFPGRFSGRQFSNSRSEMNVSTLELGDSALYLCASSLMERRETQYFGPGTRLLVL.

This clonotype showed up just once. This chain joins TRBV7-9 and TRBJ2-3, with 14 bases that match TRBD2. From germline, CDR1 is SEHNR and CDR2 FQNEAQ (reference sequence). CDR3 length equals 19 residues. The trim removed 4 bases at V and 0 bases at J, leaving 9 bases unmatched. The CDR3 coding sequence is TGTGCCAGCAGCTCACCCGGGACTAGCGGGAGTCTGAGCACAGATACGCAGTATTTT. Protein sequence: CASSSPGTSGSLSTDTQYF.

The rearrangement joins TRBV20-1 to TRBJ1-2, with TRBD1 matching 8 bases. The J segment lost 8 bases and the V segment lost 4 bases, leaving 6 bases of the junction unmatched. CDR3 length: 12 residues. The germline CDR1 and CDR2 sequences are DFQATT and SNEGSKA (reference sequence). The CDR3 bases are TGCAGTGCTATGGACAGGGTCGAAGGCTACACCTTC. Protein product: CSAMDRVEGYTF.

There are many counts of this clonotype. The chain employs TRBV7-3 and TRBJ2-1, with 7 bases identical to TRBD1. This CDR3 comprises 15 residues. V lost 2 bases, J lost 6 bases, and 7 bases stayed unmatched. The germline V gene has CDR1 SGHTA and CDR2 FQGTGA. CDR3 sequence: CASSLEGAPFNEQFF. The CDR3 DNA sequence: TGTGCCAGCAGCTTAGAGGGGGCCCCTTTCAATGAGCAGTTCTTC.

This clonotype appeared many times. V is TRBV29-1 and J is TRBJ2-7; D gene ambiguous. V lost 2 bases, J lost 3 bases, and 11 bases lay in between. The CDR3 length is 13 residues. The germline CDR1 and CDR2 sequences are SQVTM and ANQGSEA. The CDR3 reads CSVESPLGYEQYF. CDR3 DNA sequence: TGCAGCGTTGAAAGCCCCCTGGGCTACGAGCAGTACTTC.

This clonotype was counted at least ten times. The chain couples TRBV2 to TRBJ2-7; D perhaps matches TRBD2 (5 bases). Trimming took off 2 bases at V and 6 bases at J, with 17 bases between the two ends. CDR3 size: 15 residues. Germline V gives CDR1 SNHLY, CDR2 FYNNEI. CDR3 in DNA: TGTGCCAGCAGTGAATGGGAGAGGGAAGTTGGCGAGCAGTACTTC. Its protein product is CASSEWEREVGEQYF. The full variable domain, with the rest looked up from reference TRBV2 and TRBJ2-7, is EPEVTQTPSHQVTQMGQEVILRCVPISNHLYFYWYRQILGQKVEFLVSFYNNEISEKSEIFDDQFSVERPDGSNFTLKIRSTKLEDSAMYFCASSEWEREVGEQYFGPGTRLTVT.

This clonotype was observed a single time. The rearrangement uses TRBV4-1 and TRBJ1-1; D unresolved. CDR3 length: 15 residues. The germline CDR1 and CDR2 sequences are MGHRA and YSYEKL. V was cut by 1 base and J by 0 bases, with 9 bases left in between. The CDR3, as DNA: TGCGCCAGCAGCCAAGTCCGGACCTTGAACACTGAAGCTTTCTTT. It yields the protein CASSQVRTLNTEAFF.

This clonotype occurred many times. The rearrangement uses TRBV4-1 and TRBJ2-6, with TRBD2 matching over 8 bases. J lost 4 bases, V lost 6 bases, and 8 bases had no gene match. CDR3 size: 16 residues. Germline V CDR1 and CDR2: MGHRA, YSYEKL. CDR3 in DNA: TGCGCCAGCAGTGGACGGGAGGGCCCCGGGGCCAACGTCCTGACTTTC. Its protein is CASSGREGPGANVLTF.

This clonotype was counted many times. V and J are TRBV9 and TRBJ2-1, with D possibly being TRBD1 or TRBD2 (5 bases each). V was shortened by 0 bases and J by 5 bases, with 9 bases between the two germline ends. The CDR3 runs 14 residues. Germline-derived CDR1 and CDR2 are SGDLS and YYNGEE. CDR3 in DNA: TGTGCCAGCAGCGTAGCTCAGGGACACAATGAGCAGTTCTTC. Its protein product is CASSVAQGHNEQFF.

This clonotype is labeled as medium-sized. This chain uses TRBV2 with TRBJ2-1; TRBD2 matches at 9 bases. The CDR3 has 13 amino acids. Trimming removed 7 bases from V and 10 bases from J; junction bases left unmatched: 8. Germline CDR1 is SNHLY and CDR2 is FYNNEI. The CDR3 here is CASKLAGLVEQFF. The CDR3 DNA is TGTGCCAGCAAACTAGCGGGCCTTGTGGAGCAGTTCTTC.

This chain links TRBV15 with TRBJ2-7; TRBD1 matches 11 bases. Trimming took 2 bases from V and 7 from J; bases not matched to a gene: 7. The length of the CDR3 is 15 residues. The germline gives CDR1 LNHNV, CDR2 YYDKDF (reference sequence). CDR3 region: CATSRRWTGGNEQYF. The CDR3 bases are TGTGCCACCAGCAGACGTTGGACAGGGGGCAATGAGCAGTACTTC.

This clonotype has more than one count but fewer than ten. The chain uses TRBV3-1 and TRBJ2-1; 12 bases align to TRBD2. Germline loops: CDR1 LGHDT, CDR2 YNNKEL (reference sequence). The ends lost 1 base at V and 5 bases at J; junction bases unmatched: 0. The length of the CDR3 is 15 residues. In nucleotides, the CDR3 is TGTGCCAGCAGCCAAGGACTAGCGGGAGACAATGAGCAGTTCTTC. This gives the protein CASSQGLAGDNEQFF.

Concerning this clonotype itself: The CDR3 does not end in the conserved phenylalanine or tryptophan, so this is likely a read error. The chain joins TRBV27 to TRBJ2-7, with a weak D call TRBD1 (6 bases). The CDR3 extends over 13 amino acids. Germline V CDR1 and CDR2: MNHEY, SMNVEV (reference sequence). This chain's CDR3 is CASSRDITYEQYL. For the CDR3, the DNA is TGTGCCAGCAGTCGGGACATTACCTATGAGCAGTACCTC.

This clonotype was counted at least ten times. The chain joins TRBV6-6 to TRBJ1-5; no reliable D call. Germline assignment: CDR1 MNHNY and CDR2 SVGAGI (reference sequence). Trimming pared 6 bases from V and 13 bases from J, leaving 19 bases between. CDR3 length: 13 amino acids. The CDR3, as DNA: TGTGCCAGCAGCACACTCACCGGGAACAAGCAGCATTTT. This codes for CASSTLTGNKQHF.

Sample share makes this clonotype medium-sized. This chain joins TRBV6-1 and TRBJ1-2; possibly TRBD1 for D (6 bases). CDR1 is MNHNS and CDR2 is SASEGT in the germline V gene. This CDR3 is built from 14 residues. With 6 bases removed from V and 4 bases from J, the gap between germline ends came to 15 bases. Written as DNA, the CDR3 is TGTGCCAGCAGGACAGGCCGGGGTGTCTATGGCTACACCTTC. It translates to CASRTGRGVYGYTF.

At least ten counts were recorded for this clonotype. The chain uses TRBV9 and TRBJ2-2; D is perhaps TRBD2 (6 bases). This CDR3 has 16 amino acids. V lost 2 bases and J lost 6, with 17 bases in between. CDR1 SGDLS and CDR2 YYNGEE come from the germline V gene. The CDR3 bases are TGTGCCAGCAGCGTTACTAGCCGACCAAGTTCCGGGGAGCTGTTTTTT. Translating gives CASSVTSRPSSGELFF.

This clonotype has ten or more counts. The CDR3 protein is CASSAQGGEQYF. Here the CDR3 DNA reads TGTGCCAGTAGTGCCCAGGGAGGCGAGCAGTACTTC. The gene calls are TRBV19 and TRBJ2-7, with D tentatively TRBD2 (6 bases). This CDR3 region has 12 residues. Trimming took 5 bases from V and 6 from J, leaving 11 bases between them. Germline V lookup: CDR1 LNHDA, CDR2 SQIVND (reference sequence).

This clonotype was observed at least ten times. The chain joins TRBV19 to TRBJ2-1; no definite D call. In germline, CDR1 is LNHDA, CDR2 SQIVND (reference sequence). The CDR3 runs 14 residues. Trimming removed 4 bases from V and 3 bases from J, with 10 bases in between. CDR3 DNA sequence: TGTGCCAGTAGTACTCCGGGTCACTACAATGAGCAGTTCTTC. Translation gives CASSTPGHYNEQFF.

The chain is built from TRBV2 and TRBJ1-4; D perhaps matches TRBD1 (5 bases). The CDR3 is made up of 16 amino acids. Germline V CDR1 and CDR2: SNHLY, FYNNEI. The V end was cut by 6 bases, the J end by 7 bases, with 21 bases between. DNA for the CDR3: TGTGCCAGCAGAACCCGGGGGGGTCTCGGGGTTGAAAAACTGTTTTTT. This encodes CASRTRGGLGVEKLFF.

This clonotype was recorded once. A much more abundant neighbour one base away suggests this may be a read error. The chain recombines TRBV19 with TRBJ1-5; 7 bases are shared with TRBD1. The CDR3 totals 15 residues. V was clipped by 3 bases and J by 3 bases; unmatched bases: 5. Per the germline V gene, CDR1 is LNHDA and CDR2 is SQIVND (reference sequence). CDR3 region: CASSITGVHNQPQHF. CDR3 coding DNA: TGTGCCAGTAGTATCACAGGGGTTCACAATCAGCCCCAGCATTTT. Supplemented by reference TRBV19 and TRBJ1-5, the full variable domain reads DGGITQSPKYLFRKEGQNVTLSCEQNLNHDAMYWYRQDPGQGLRLIYYSQIVNDFQKGDIAEGYSVSREKKESFPLTVTSAQKNPTAFYLCASSITGVHNQPQHFGDGTRLSIL.

This clonotype was recorded at least ten times. This chain uses TRBV9 with TRBJ1-2; D uncertain. V lost 4 bases and J 6 bases, leaving 16 bases between the germline ends. The CDR3 loop spans 14 amino acids. Germline V gene data show CDR1 as SGDLS and CDR2 as YYNGEE. CDR3 protein: CASSLGPGGHGYTF. CDR3 nucleotides: TGTGCCAGCAGCCTCGGACCTGGTGGACATGGCTACACCTTC.